This T cell receptor (beta chain) is drawn from a study of graft-versus-host responses after intestinal transplantation. In germline, CDR1 is MGHDK, CDR2 SYGVNS. This CDR3 has 15 residues. V lost 5 bases to trimming and J lost 0 bases; unmatched junction nucleotides: 7. The data were produced by immunoSEQ multiplex PCR, yet TCRdb's version contains in-frame clones alone and is incomplete. The sample includes approximately 60,000 clones, around 90% of them seen just once. Processed graft tissue released its intraepithelial and lamina propria lymphocytes. Sequencing used ileum tissue, obtained 350 to 400 days after transplant. The sequence derives from a human patient who received an intestinal transplant, so some T cells may come from the graft donor. The chain combines TRBV25-1 with TRBJ2-7, with 7 nucleotides matching TRBD2. CDR3 nucleotides: TGTGCCAGCAGTCGTAGCGGGTCTACCTCCTACGAGCAGTACTTC. Amino acid sequence: CASSRSGSTSYEQYF.